This T cell receptor beta chain was profiled in a study of blood T cells in healthy people across ages (dated by TCRdb to between 2015 and 2016). Context from the whole study: Template switching captured roughly one uniquely barcoded TCR beta cDNA molecule per two T cells in model experiments. Two additional independent replicas of 1 million unique cDNA reads from the same blood draw were analyzed for two donors (one aged 18 to 30 and one aged 80 or older). The donors were divided into four age groups: young (average around 16 years), middle-aged (approximately 42), aged (about 56) and long-lived (82). The study measured age-related changes in TCR beta repertoire diversity using deep sequencing normalized with unique cDNA molecular identifiers.

Systemically healthy Caucasian individuals from Russia, approximately 39 in total and aged roughly 6 to 100 years, were included as donors. Each donor gave about 11 milliliters of peripheral blood, drawn into EDTA-treated Vacutainer tubes. Ficoll-Paque density-gradient centrifugation was used to isolate PBMCs, with at least 7 million obtained per sample. Total RNA was extracted from PBMCs with Trizol reagent, with at least 6 micrograms obtained per sample. For every donor, an aliquot of PBMCs went through flow cytometry to measure the percentages of naive CD45RAhigh/CD27high T cells. As encoded in the germline V gene (reference sequence), CDR1 is SEHNR while CDR2 is FQNEAQ. Measured from the cysteine to the phenylalanine, the CDR3 is 12 residues long. Of the read, only the CDR3 DNA is kept; its 36 bases are in frame from base 1. V loses 3 bases, J loses 6 bases, and the germline ends lie 9 bases apart.

Results the study describes overall, beyond this receptor: The CMV infection status of donors was not known, potentially confounding age-related changes in expanded clonotypes. A strong correlation was found between observed TCR beta diversity and the percentage of naive T cells measured by flow cytometry. Compared with the aged group, the long-lived group had more naive CD4+ T cells, fewer expanded clones and increased TCR diversity, a pattern suggesting age selection. Since profiling was done on bulk unsorted PBMCs, naive and antigen-experienced compartments could not be conclusively compared. Estimates of total diversity based on one million sequenced T cells were considered lower bounds and underestimates. Observed TCR beta diversity per million T cells fell roughly linearly with age, and a significant reduction was already apparent by age around 36.

Libraries were prepared through 5' RACE. Instrument used: Illumina HiSeq 2500. A second PCR of roughly 6 to 11 cycles was run with a J-beta primer mix and a sample-barcoded 5' primer. A template-switch 5' adaptor carrying 12 random nucleotides introduced a unique molecular identifier onto each TCR beta cDNA molecule. At least 2.5 million CDR3-containing paired-end reads were obtained from each sample. All of the RNA was converted into first-strand cDNA using the Mint cDNA synthesis kit, with a TRBC-specific oligonucleotide serving as the primer. Following uracil-DNA glycosylase treatment, all cDNA underwent a first 18-cycle PCR with the universal primers M1SS and BC2_uni_R. On the authors' methods: For normalization, 1 million high-quality reads were randomly selected from each sample, with every read carrying a distinct molecular identifier. Reads sharing molecular identifiers were discarded rather than binned into consensus sequences. CDR3 identification, clonotype clustering and error correction used MiTCR with a Q25 quality threshold and the strictest error-elimination algorithm. A nonparametric unseen species model with Euler transformation was used to estimate a lower bound on total TCR beta diversity. TCRdb took the public reads, trimmed them with fastp at Q25, ran MiXCR for clone calling and kept in-frame beta chains. One record per CDR3 amino acid sequence lists the most common genes and DNA. The V and J calls and clone size are TCRdb's, not the authors'. A total of about 500,000 distinct CDR3 sequences appear in this sample, about 25% of them only once. The ten largest make up approximately 10% of the sample.

This clonotype appeared a few times. This clone's antigen is unknown. Per-base quality was not reported, and no clone a single base away is much larger than it. These data also featured in a second study, about T cells of mothers and their children. From the second report: Nine systemically healthy Caucasian individuals, comprising three mothers and their six children, were included as donors. cDNA synthesis used all of the extracted RNA, with roughly 1.5 ug of RNA in each 15 ul reaction. In the second PCR, the M1S primer introduced both the sample barcodes and 2-4 random nucleotides. Over 9 million TCR beta CDR3 reads were obtained for each mother, and 3 million to 3.5 million reads were obtained for each child. TCR recombination output is similarly shaped by thymic selection in related and unrelated pairs, with a minor effect exerted by inherited differences. Normalized repertoire overlap was always found to be slightly, but never significantly, higher in related mother-child pairs than in unrelated mother-child pairs. No persistent microchimeric T cell clones were detected, at a sensitivity of roughly 99 clones per million clonotypes. Deep NGS was used in the study to compare the TCR beta repertoires of mothers and children and to look for features that separate related mother-child pairs from unrelated individuals. Mothers averaged about 40 +/- 4 years of age and children averaged around 10 +/- 4 years. After adapter ligation was performed with NEBNext reagents, the libraries were sequenced on an Illumina HiSeq 2000 with 100+100 nt paired-end reads. To prevent cross-contamination, the mother and child libraries were prepared a month apart and were sequenced in separate runs. Between about 500,000 and 2,100,000 distinct TCR beta clonotypes were identified per donor. Naive TCR beta clonotypes were estimated from low-frequency clonotypes matched to each donor's FACS-determined naive share, without sorting.

The TCR sequence derives from a boy younger than 18 in good health. Rearrangement joined TRBV7-9 to TRBJ2-7, with no reliable assignment of the D segment. Material: blood. The CDR3 has the sequence CASSFSTGEQYF. The DNA sequence is TGTGCCAGCAGCTTTTCAACCGGCGAGCAGTACTTC.